A selection of T cell receptor beta chains follows, all from one sample in a study of OX40 agonist ivuxolimab in advanced cancers. Assay: immunoSEQ multiplex PCR; the TCRdb copy retains only in-frame clones and omits some. The data hold roughly 80,000 clones, with 65% to 90% observed a single time. The sequenced sample was CD4+ or CD8+ T cells sorted from blood, obtained in a trial of the OX40 agonist ivuxolimab. The receptor set was obtained from an adult with an advanced solid tumor such as melanoma, head and neck, liver or kidney cancer. The CDR3 runs from the conserved cysteine through the conserved F or W. Each record gives: D gene, V gene, J gene, clone size, CDR3 DNA, CDR3 protein. A D gene is named only where the DNA matches it firmly. Rows give clone size only sometimes, using once, few, many, or a class for an expanded clone.

.	TRBV28	TRBJ2-7	.	TGTGCCAGCAGTTTACATCTTGGCGGGGCTGGGTACGAGCAGTACTTC	CASSLHLGGAGYEQYF
TRBD2	TRBV7-9	TRBJ2-3	.	TGTGCCAGCAGCTTATTAGCGGGGGGTCTTAGCACAGATACGCAGTATTTT	CASSLLAGGLSTDTQYF
TRBD2	TRBV10-3	TRBJ2-5	once	TGTGCCATCAGTGTAGAGAGCGGGGGGACGGGAGAGACCCAGTACTTC	CAISVESGGTGETQYF
.	TRBV14	TRBJ2-2	.	TGTGCCAGCAGCCAACAGACGAACACCGGGGAGCTGTTTTTT	CASSQQTNTGELFF
TRBD2	TRBV7-2	TRBJ2-1	once	TGTGCCAGCAGCTTAGGCGGGGGGCTGACCAATGAGCAGTTCTTC	CASSLGGGLTNEQFF
.	TRBV11-2	TRBJ2-7	.	TGTGCCAGCAGCTTAGGGGGAAAAGGTGGCGAGCAGTACTTC	CASSLGGKGGEQYF
TRBD1	TRBV7-6	TRBJ2-7	once	TGTGCCAGCAGCACCGGACAGGGGGGCTCCTACGAGCAGTACTTC	CASSTGQGGSYEQYF
.	TRBV7-9	TRBJ1-2	.	TGTGCCAGCAGTCCCCAGGGGTACGGCTATGGCTACACCTTC	CASSPQGYGYGYTF
TRBD2	TRBV14	TRBJ2-2	.	TGTGCCAGCAGACACTCTAGCGGGGGGAACACCGGGGAGCTGTTTTTT	CASRHSSGGNTGELFF
TRBD1	TRBV5-8	TRBJ2-3	.	TGTGCCAGCAGCAAGACCGGGACAGGGTTAACAGATACGCAGTATTTT	CASSKTGTGLTDTQYF
.	TRBV7-8	TRBJ1-1	.	TGTGCCAGCAGCTTCTCCCTGGACACTGAAGCTTTCTTT	CASSFSLDTEAFF
TRBD1	TRBV7-2	TRBJ1-1	.	TGTGCCAGCAGCTACGGAGACAGGGGTACTGAAGCTTTCTTT	CASSYGDRGTEAFF
.	TRBV6-5	TRBJ1-5	.	TGTGCCAGCAGTTACTCGGGACAATCCAATCAGCCCCAGCATTTT	CASSYSGQSNQPQHF
TRBD2	TRBV6-5	TRBJ2-3	.	TGTGCCAGCAGTTACGTAGCGGGGGGTGGGGATACGCAGTATTTT	CASSYVAGGGDTQYF
.	TRBV12-2	TRBJ2-2	.	TGTGCAAGGTGGGGGAGGCGCCGGGACATCCTCACCGGGGAGCTGTTTTTT	CARWGRRRDILTGELFF
TRBD1	TRBV2	TRBJ1-2	.	TGTGCCAGCAGAGCCGACAGGGGGCCTGGCTACACCTTC	CASRADRGPGYTF
.	TRBV11-2	TRBJ1-3	.	TGTGCCAGCAGCACACCTAGGGATACTGGAAACACCATATATTTT	CASSTPRDTGNTIYF
.	TRBV6-1	TRBJ1-6	once	TGTGCCAGCAGCATTGGGGAAATGGGCAATTCACCCCTCCACTTT	CASSIGEMGNSPLHF
.	TRBV2	TRBJ2-2	.	TGTGCCAGCAGTGAAGGACTGAATGGGGGCGGGGAGCTGTTTTTT	CASSEGLNGGGELFF
.	TRBV7-8	TRBJ2-7	.	TGTGCCAGCAGCTCAGGGACTCGGGTCAGGGCCGAGCAGTACTTC	CASSSGTRVRAEQYF
TRBD1	TRBV6-5	TRBJ2-2	few	TGTGCCAGCAGACAGGGGATGGCCGGGGAGCTGTTTTTT	CASRQGMAGELFF
.	TRBV7-9	TRBJ2-5	.	TGTGCCAGCAGCTTAGTCGTGGAGACCCAGTACTTC	CASSLVVETQYF
.	TRBV19	TRBJ1-4	.	TGTGCCAGTAGTATAAGGGGACTGATGTATGAAAAACTGTTTTTT	CASSIRGLMYEKLFF
.	TRBV20-1	TRBJ2-7	.	TGCAGTGCTAGCCTCCGTAGGGAGCAGTACTTC	CSASLRREQYF
.	TRBV6-1	TRBJ2-5	.	TGTGCCAGCATGCTAGAGACCCAGTACTTC	CASMLETQYF
.	TRBV14	TRBJ2-3	.	TGTGCCAGCAGCCAAAATACCGGGACTGCGAAGTCAGATACGCAGTATTTT	CASSQNTGTAKSDTQYF
TRBD1	TRBV7-8	TRBJ1-2	.	TGTGCCAGCAGCTTATCAGGACAGGGCGTTGGCTACACCTTC	CASSLSGQGVGYTF
TRBD1	TRBV5-3	TRBJ2-7	.	TGTGCCAGAAGCTCGACAGGGGCTCGCTACGAGCAGTACTTC	CARSSTGARYEQYF